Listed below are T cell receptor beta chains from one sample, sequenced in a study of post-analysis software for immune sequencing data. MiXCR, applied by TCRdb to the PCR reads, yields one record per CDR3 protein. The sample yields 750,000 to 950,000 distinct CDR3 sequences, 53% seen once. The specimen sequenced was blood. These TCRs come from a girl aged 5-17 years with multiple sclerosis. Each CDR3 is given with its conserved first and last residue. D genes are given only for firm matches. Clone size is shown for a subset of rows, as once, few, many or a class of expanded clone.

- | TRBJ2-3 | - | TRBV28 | CASSAPGAQLSDTQYF | TGTGCCAGCAGCGCCCCGGGAGCGCAGCTATCAGATACGCAGTATTTT
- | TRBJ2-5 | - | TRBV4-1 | CASSQDVTGGSRETQYF | TGCGCCAGCAGCCAAGATGTAACGGGGGGCTCCCGGGAGACCCAGTACTTC
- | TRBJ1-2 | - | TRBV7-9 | CASSLEGPRNYGYTF | TGTGCCAGCAGCTTAGAGGGACCTAGGAACTATGGCTACACCTTC
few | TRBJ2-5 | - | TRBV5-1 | CASTPTPGNQETQYF | TGCGCCAGCACCCCAACCCCGGGGAACCAAGAGACCCAGTACTTC
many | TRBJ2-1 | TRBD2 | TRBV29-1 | CSVRVAGPPYYNEQFF | TGCAGCGTTCGGGTAGCGGGCCCACCGTACTACAATGAGCAGTTCTTC
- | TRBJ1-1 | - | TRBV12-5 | CASGLGTTLTNTEAFF | TGTGCTAGTGGTTTGGGGACGACACTGACCAACACTGAAGCTTTCTTT
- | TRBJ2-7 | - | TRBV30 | CASGQSYEQYF | TGTGCCAGCGGGCAGAGCTACGAGCAGTACTTC
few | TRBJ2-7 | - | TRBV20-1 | CSATDEGPYEQYF | TGCAGTGCTACGGATGAGGGACCCTACGAGCAGTACTTC
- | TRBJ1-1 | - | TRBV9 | CASSVGGGGRNTEAFF | TGTGCCAGCAGCGTAGGGGGTGGAGGAAGGAACACTGAAGCTTTCTTT
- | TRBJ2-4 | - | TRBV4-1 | CASSQEPTDVSGKNIQYF | TGCGCCAGCAGCCAAGAGCCGACAGACGTGTCTGGCAAAAACATTCAGTACTTC
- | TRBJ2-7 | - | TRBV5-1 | CASSLLTGDYEQYF | TGCGCCAGCAGCTTGTTAACGGGCGACTACGAGCAGTACTTC
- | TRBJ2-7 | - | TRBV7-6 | CASSPSGTYYEQYF | TGTGCCAGCAGCCCCAGTGGGACCTACTACGAGCAGTACTTC
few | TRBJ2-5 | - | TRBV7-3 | CASSSRDGQQETQYF | TGTGCCAGCAGCTCCCGGGACGGACAACAAGAGACCCAGTACTTC
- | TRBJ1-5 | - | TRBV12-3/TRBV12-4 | CASSPRGSDILDSNQPQHF | TGTGCCAGCAGTCCTAGGGGGTCGGATATCCTTGATAGTAATCAGCCCCAGCATTTT
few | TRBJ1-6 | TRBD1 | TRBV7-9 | CASSLFGQGNSPLHF | TGTGCCAGCAGCTTATTCGGACAGGGAAATTCACCCCTCCACTTT
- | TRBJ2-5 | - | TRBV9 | CASSVTPGETQYF | TGTGCCAGCAGCGTAACCCCAGGGGAGACCCAGTACTTC
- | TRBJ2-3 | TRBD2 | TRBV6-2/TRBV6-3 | CASSYPPTSGTTDTQYF | TGTGCCAGCAGCTACCCCCCGACTAGCGGAACCACAGATACGCAGTATTTT
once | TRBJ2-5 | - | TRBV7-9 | CASSLAVSQETQYF | TGTGCCAGCAGCTTAGCAGTCAGTCAAGAGACCCAGTACTTC
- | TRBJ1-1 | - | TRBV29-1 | CSVAQPLRAEAFF | TGCAGCGTTGCACAGCCCCTGCGGGCTGAAGCTTTCTTT
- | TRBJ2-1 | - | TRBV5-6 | CASSFGAFPAFF | TGTGCCAGCAGCTTTGGTGCGTTCCCGGCGTTCTTC
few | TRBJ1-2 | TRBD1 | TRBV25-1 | CASSGTGGNYGYTF | TGTGCCAGCAGTGGGACAGGGGGCAACTATGGCTACACCTTC
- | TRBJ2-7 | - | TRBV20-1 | CSANGQHSYEQYF | TGCAGTGCTAATGGACAGCATTCCTACGAGCAGTACTTC
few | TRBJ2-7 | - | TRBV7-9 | CASSSVRSPYEQYF | TGTGCCAGCAGCTCCGTCCGGAGCCCCTACGAGCAGTACTTC
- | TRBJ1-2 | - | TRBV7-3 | CASSCSLTLGRSYGYTF | TGTGCCAGCAGCTGCTCCTTGACACTCGGACGCAGCTATGGCTACACCTTC
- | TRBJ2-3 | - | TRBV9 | CASSLLWGADTQYF | TGTGCCAGCAGCCTCCTGTGGGGGGCAGATACGCAGTATTTT
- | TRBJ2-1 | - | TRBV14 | CASNQERPRLGNEQFF | TGTGCCAGCAACCAAGAGAGGCCGCGGTTAGGAAATGAGCAGTTCTTC